Shown below are 30 T cell receptor beta chains from a single sample sequenced in a study of post-analysis software for immune sequencing data. General study points: Among four to six TRBV segments more frequent in patients than controls were TRBV5-6, TRBV5-1 and TRBV20-1.

cDNA libraries of TCR beta carried unique molecular identifiers. TCRdb passed the PCR reads through MiXCR, listing each CDR3 protein once. This table has 750,000 to 950,000 distinct CDR3 sequences, about 53% appearing once. Their target antigens are unknown. Material: blood. These receptors came from a girl under 18 with multiple sclerosis.

In its sample, this clonotype was seen once. At one boundary the junction diverges from the germline segment, which might be a read error. The chain carries TRBV15 and TRBJ1-1; D perhaps matches TRBD1 (5 bases). The germline V gene has CDR1 LNHNV and CDR2 YYDKDF (reference sequence). The CDR3 length is 16 residues. CDR3 nucleotides: TGTGCCTCCAGCGGAACAAATTCAATCAGGGATAGTAGAGCTTTCTTT. Protein product: CASSGTNSIRDSRAFF.

This chain links TRBV6-6 with TRBJ2-7; D remains ambiguous. This CDR3 is 14 amino acids long. From germline, CDR1 is MNHNY and CDR2 SVGAGI (reference sequence). V lost 4 bases to trimming and J lost 0 bases, with 10 bases between them. CDR3 region: CASSSSTLSYEQYF. The CDR3 DNA reads as TGTGCCAGCAGTTCCTCGACTCTCTCCTACGAGCAGTACTTC.

The chain carries TRBV20-1 and TRBJ1-1, with D possibly being TRBD1 (5 bases). Germline CDR1 reads DFQATT; CDR2 reads SNEGSKA (reference sequence). This CDR3 has 14 amino acids. Trimming removed 1 base from V and 2 bases from J, with 11 bases in between. Here the CDR3 reads CSARGGGINTEAFF. CDR3 in DNA: TGCAGTGCTAGAGGGGGGGGAATAAACACTGAAGCTTTCTTT.

This chain joins TRBV6-1 and TRBJ2-5; 7 nucleotides align to TRBD1. V lost 6 bases to trimming and J lost 9 bases; unmatched junction nucleotides: 22. CDR1 is MNHNS and CDR2 is SASEGT in the germline V gene. The CDR3 spans 17 residues. This CDR3 reads CASRNNRGQAGRGSQYF. CDR3 nucleotides: TGTGCCAGCAGAAACAACCGCGGACAGGCAGGAAGGGGTTCCCAGTACTTC.

This clonotype was counted only a few times. The genes are TRBV7-2 and TRBJ2-3; a possible D gene is TRBD1 (6 bases). Germline assignment: CDR1 SGHTA and CDR2 FQGNSA. The CDR3 loop spans 17 amino acids. Trimming removed 3 bases from V and 0 bases from J, with 16 bases in between. This CDR3 is CASSFNRAPASTDTQYF. The CDR3 region has the DNA TGTGCCAGCAGCTTCAACAGGGCTCCCGCTAGCACAGATACGCAGTATTTT.

This clonotype was seen a few times. The chain couples TRBV7-6 to TRBJ2-7; tentatively, D is TRBD2 (6 bases). The germline gives CDR1 SGHVS, CDR2 FNYEAQ. The CDR3 covers 15 residues. V was cut by 0 bases and J by 3 bases, with 12 bases left in between. The CDR3 loop is CASSLARGAIYEQYF. The CDR3 DNA is TGTGCCAGCAGCTTAGCGCGGGGAGCTATCTACGAGCAGTACTTC.

V and J are TRBV7-2 and TRBJ2-1, with TRBD2 identical over 9 bases. Trimming cost V 5 bases and J 0 bases; bases outside gene matches: 2. Looked up from germline, CDR1 is SGHTA and CDR2 is FQGNSA. The CDR3 has 15 amino acids. CDR3 residues: CASSAGGVSYNEQFF. CDR3 nucleotide sequence: TGTGCCAGCAGCGCGGGGGGGGTCTCCTACAATGAGCAGTTCTTC.

The genes are TRBV20-1 and TRBJ2-4; D gene ambiguous. Germline-derived CDR1 and CDR2 are DFQATT and SNEGSKA (reference sequence). V dropped 6 bases and J dropped 9 bases, with 15 bases sitting between them. The CDR3 length is 12 residues. Here the CDR3 reads CSASSVWGIQYF. The CDR3 region has the DNA TGCAGTGCGTCCAGTGTGTGGGGCATTCAGTACTTC.

This chain links TRBV5-5 with TRBJ2-6; D remains ambiguous. Germline CDR1 is SGHKS and CDR2 is YYEKEE (reference sequence). The CDR3 covers 15 residues. Trimming removed 4 bases from V and 2 bases from J, with 10 bases in between. The CDR3 loop reads CASSVNSPGANVLTF. The DNA for the CDR3 is TGTGCCAGCAGCGTGAACAGTCCTGGGGCCAACGTCCTGACTTTC.

The J gene is TRBJ2-1, the V gene TRBV20-1, with a possible D match to TRBD2 (5 bases). The germline gives CDR1 DFQATT, CDR2 SNEGSKA (reference sequence). Deletions cut 1 base from V and 0 bases from J, with 13 bases between. The CDR3 is made up of 16 amino acids. The CDR3 DNA reads as TGCAGTGCTAGAGGCGGGCGACAACTCTCCTACAATGAGCAGTTCTTC. It is translated as CSARGGRQLSYNEQFF.

This clonotype was found once. The rearrangement joins TRBV7-3 to TRBJ2-3, with TRBD1 identical over 7 bases. Germline assignment: CDR1 SGHTA and CDR2 FQGTGA. This CDR3 is 12 amino acids long. J lost 8 bases, V lost 5 bases, and 4 bases had no gene match. CDR3 in amino acids: CASSQTGVTQYF. CDR3 sequence (DNA): TGTGCCAGCAGCCAAACAGGGGTTACGCAGTATTTT. Full variable domain (outside the CDR3, taken from reference TRBV7-3 and TRBJ2-3): GAGVSQTPSNKVTEKGKYVELRCDPISGHTALYWYRQSLGQGPEFLIYFQGTGAADDSGLPNDRFFAVRPEGSVSTLKIQRTERGDSAVYLCASSQTGVTQYFGPGTRLTVL.

This CDR3 is CASSPGTSGGVADTQYF. In DNA, the CDR3 is TGTGCCAGCAGTCCTGGGACTAGCGGGGGAGTCGCAGATACGCAGTATTTT. The chain links TRBV6-1 to TRBJ2-3; 14 nucleotides line up with TRBD2. Trimming at V came to 5 bases and at J to 4 bases, leaving 8 bases not matched to a gene. Germline V gene lookup returns CDR1 MNHNS and CDR2 SASEGT. This CDR3 comprises 17 residues.

This clonotype was counted only a few times. This could be a read error, since a much larger clone is one nucleotide away. J is TRBJ2-5 and V is TRBV10-3; possible D gene TRBD1, 5 bases. In germline, CDR1 is ENHRY, CDR2 SYGVKD. V dropped 8 bases and J dropped 2 bases, with 9 bases sitting between them. The length of the CDR3 is 12 residues. Here the CDR3 reads CAIPQGQETQYF. CDR3 DNA: TGTGCCATCCCCCAGGGTCAAGAGACCCAGTACTTC.

J is TRBJ2-3 and V is TRBV20-1; TRBD2 aligns across 7 bases. After removal of 7 bases from V and 0 bases from J, the junction contained 19 bases not matched to a gene. Germline lookup yields CDR1 DFQATT and CDR2 SNEGSKA (reference sequence). The CDR3 has 18 amino acids. The CDR3 loop is CSGSRDFGGSASTDTQYF. CDR3 in DNA: TGCAGTGGATCCAGGGATTTCGGCGGGAGCGCTAGCACAGATACGCAGTATTTT.

The gene calls are TRBV4-1 and TRBJ2-4, with 8 nucleotides matching TRBD1. Germline V lookup: CDR1 MGHRA, CDR2 YSYEKL. V lost 1 base to trimming and J lost 0 bases; unmatched junction nucleotides: 5. The CDR3 totals 17 residues. The CDR3 DNA reads as TGCGCCAGCAGCCAAGGACTGACAGGGGTAGCCAAAAACATTCAGTACTTC. Protein sequence: CASSQGLTGVAKNIQYF.

The chain carries TRBV20-1 and TRBJ2-4, with D perhaps TRBD2 (6 bases). The V end was cut by 0 bases, the J end by 7 bases, with 16 bases between. Germline CDR1 and CDR2: DFQATT and SNEGSKA (reference sequence). The length of the CDR3 is 15 residues. In nucleotides, the CDR3 is TGCAGTGCTAGAGATACCAGCGGGCCTCGTAACATTCAGTACTTC. Residues: CSARDTSGPRNIQYF.

The chain links TRBV2 to TRBJ2-7; no definite D call. This CDR3 is built from 14 residues. V shed 3 bases and J shed 6 bases, with 15 bases lying between them. CDR1 and CDR2 (germline): SNHLY, FYNNEI. In nucleotides, the CDR3 is TGTGCCAGCAGTGAGGACGCCCCTCTCCCCGAGCAGTACTTC. It translates to CASSEDAPLPEQYF.

J is TRBJ2-7 and V is TRBV5-1; TRBD1 aligns across 9 bases. Germline CDR1 reads SGHRS; CDR2 reads YFSETQ. Trimming at V came to 4 bases and at J to 3 bases, leaving 8 bases not matched to a gene. The length of the CDR3 is 15 residues. CDR3 region: CASSERGQGCYEQYF. In DNA, the CDR3 is TGCGCCAGCAGCGAGAGGGGACAGGGCTGCTACGAGCAGTACTTC. Drawing the rest from reference TRBV5-1 and TRBJ2-7, the complete variable domain is KAGVTQTPRYLIKTRGQQVTLSCSPISGHRSVSWYQQTPGQGLQFLFEYFSETQRNKGNFPGRFSGRQFSNSRSEMNVSTLELGDSALYLCASSERGQGCYEQYFGPGTRLTVT.

The V gene is TRBV7-3, the J gene TRBJ2-1, with 8 bases fitting TRBD2. The J segment lost 2 bases and the V segment lost 0 bases, leaving 6 bases of the junction unmatched. CDR3 size: 17 residues. Germline CDR1 reads SGHTA; CDR2 reads FQGTGA. CDR3 DNA sequence: TGTGCCAGCAGCTTAACCGAAGGCGGGAGGACCTACAATGAGCAGTTCTTC. This encodes CASSLTEGGRTYNEQFF. Variable domain in full (rest from reference TRBV7-3 and TRBJ2-1): GAGVSQTPSNKVTEKGKYVELRCDPISGHTALYWYRQSLGQGPEFLIYFQGTGAADDSGLPNDRFFAVRPEGSVSTLKIQRTERGDSAVYLCASSLTEGGRTYNEQFFGPGTRLTVL.

The chain uses TRBV7-2 and TRBJ2-6; 8 bases align to TRBD1. This CDR3 has 14 amino acids. The V gene's germline CDR1 is SGHTA and CDR2 FQGNSA. J gave up 2 bases and V 6 bases, and 0 bases lay outside the gene matches. The CDR3, as DNA: TGTGCCAGCAGGGACAGGGCTGGGGCCAACGTCCTGACTTTC. Translating it yields CASRDRAGANVLTF.

Regarding this clonotype: A junction boundary mismatches the germline segment, possibly from a read error. The CDR3 sequence is CTSRPLWPIGDNEQFF. Written as DNA, the CDR3 is TGCACCAGCAGACCTTTATGGCCCATCGGGGACAATGAGCAGTTCTTC. The chain joins TRBV5-1 to TRBJ2-1, with D possibly TRBD2 on 5 matching bases. The length of the CDR3 is 16 residues. Germline CDR1 is SGHRS and CDR2 is YFSETQ.

This clonotype was seen only a few times. The V call is TRBV12-3 or TRBV12-4, the J call TRBJ2-7, with TRBD2 matching over 12 bases. V lost 5 bases to trimming and J lost 3 bases; unmatched junction nucleotides: 2. CDR3 length: 14 residues. The CDR3 DNA reads as TGTGCCAGCAGTCGACTAGCGGGGGACTACGAGCAGTACTTC. Encoded protein: CASSRLAGDYEQYF.

Comments on this clonotype: At one of its ends the junction is not consistent with the germline gene, which may arise from a read error. This chain connects TRBV20-1 to TRBJ2-4, with D possibly called TRBD1 or TRBD2 (5 bases each). This CDR3 contains 11 residues. CDR1 is DFQATT, CDR2 SNEGSKA, per germline (reference sequence). The CDR3 sequence is CGARGTEEQYF. CDR3 coding DNA: TGCGGTGCTAGAGGGACCGAGGAGCAGTACTTC.

This chain links TRBV7-3 with TRBJ2-3; a weak D match, TRBD2 (5 bases). Germline CDR1 SGHTA, CDR2 FQGTGA. The CDR3 is 15 amino acids. Trimming took 5 bases from V and 5 from J, leaving 17 bases between them. CDR3 DNA sequence: TGTGCCAGCAGCCTCCGTGAGGGTCGAGTAGATACGCAGTATTTT. Translated: CASSLREGRVDTQYF.

The rearrangement uses TRBV20-1 and TRBJ1-1, with D unresolved. Between the trimmed V and J ends, which lost 5 bases and 0 bases, there was a span of 16 bases. The CDR3 is made up of 15 amino acids. Per the germline V gene, CDR1 is DFQATT and CDR2 is SNEGSKA (reference sequence). CDR3 DNA sequence: TGCAGTGCTCGTATTGTGGAGGCCATGAACACTGAAGCTTTCTTT. Its protein is CSARIVEAMNTEAFF.

The chain couples TRBV29-1 to TRBJ2-5; 8 nucleotides align to TRBD2. Trimming removed 5 bases from V and 4 bases from J; junction bases left unmatched: 12. The CDR3 is 15 residues long. CDR1 is SQVTM, CDR2 ANQGSEA, per germline. The CDR3 here is CSVHQRGGRSETQYF. For the CDR3, the DNA is TGCAGCGTTCATCAACGGGGGGGGAGATCAGAGACCCAGTACTTC.

The rearrangement joins TRBV5-1 to TRBJ2-3, with D unclear. V lost 0 bases and J lost 5, with 13 bases in between. Germline V gene sequence: CDR1 SGHRS, CDR2 YFSETQ. This CDR3 is 15 amino acids long. CDR3 DNA: TGCGCCAGCAGCTTGGAAGTTCCCTCGGGAGATACGCAGTATTTT. Encoded protein: CASSLEVPSGDTQYF.

This clonotype was seen only a few times. DNA of the CDR3: TGTGCCAGCAGCTTGGGACAAAGCATTCAGTACTTC. Translation gives CASSLGQSIQYF. This sequence joins TRBV7-2 and TRBJ2-4; possibly TRBD1 for D (6 bases). V was shortened by 3 bases and J by 9 bases, with 9 bases between the two germline ends. Looked up from germline, CDR1 is SGHTA and CDR2 is FQGNSA. CDR3 length: 12 amino acids. The full variable domain, completed using reference TRBV7-2 and TRBJ2-4, is GAGVSQSPSNKVTEKGKDVELRCDPISGHTALYWYRQSLGQGLEFLIYFQGNSAPDKSGLPSDRFSAERTGGSVSTLTIQRTQQEDSAVYLCASSLGQSIQYFGAGTRLSVL.

This rearrangement joins TRBV7-9 to TRBJ2-7; tentative D call: TRBD2 (5 bases). The germline V and J ends were trimmed by 10 bases and 5 bases, with 18 bases remaining between them. Germline V gene sequence: CDR1 SEHNR, CDR2 FQNEAQ (reference sequence). The CDR3 totals 13 residues. The CDR3 sequence is CATGRGNSNEQYF. The CDR3 bases are TGTGCCACCGGGCGAGGGAACTCTAACGAGCAGTACTTC.

The gene calls are TRBV10-3 and TRBJ1-2, with D unclear. CDR3 length: 13 residues. V was cut by 5 bases and J by 2 bases, with 9 bases left in between. The germline V gene has CDR1 ENHRY and CDR2 SYGVKD. Here the CDR3 DNA reads TGTGCCATCAGTTCGAAGGAAAACTATGGCTACACCTTC. It encodes CAISSKENYGYTF.